These T cell receptor beta chains were read from a single sample in a study of blood T cell repertoires in COVID-19. Profiled with immunoSEQ multiplex PCR; TCRdb holds only in-frame clones, not every one. Among some 200,000 clones listed, around 80% were seen once. Sequenced: peripheral blood. Receptors were obtained from a woman between 65 and 79 years old with acute or convalescent COVID-19. Both conserved end residues are part of each CDR3. Each record gives: CDR3 DNA, CDR3 protein, J gene, D gene, clone size, V gene. The D gene is left open where the match is weak. Some rows have no size entry. The others give once, few or many, or a class for an expanded clone.

DNA: TGCAGCGTGGGGGCGGGACAGGCACTTGGGGAGCAGTTCTTC; CDR3: CSVGAGQALGEQFF; J: TRBJ2-1; D: TRBD1; size: -; V: TRBV29-1
DNA: TGTGCCAGCAGTGGTCCGACAGGGGCGAACACCGGGGAGCTGTTTTTT; CDR3: CASSGPTGANTGELFF; J: TRBJ2-2; D: TRBD1; size: -; V: TRBV25-1
DNA: TGTGCCAGCAGTACAGGGGCCATACAAGAGACCCAGTACTTC; CDR3: CASSTGAIQETQYF; J: TRBJ2-5; D: TRBD1; size: -; V: TRBV6-2/TRBV6-3
DNA: TGTGCCACCAGCAGGAACCGGGACAAAGGGGGAAAACTGTTTTTT; CDR3: CATSRNRDKGGKLFF; J: TRBJ1-4; D: -; size: few; V: TRBV15
DNA: TGCGCCTCCGGGGGTGACGCAGATACGCAGTATTTT; CDR3: CASGGDADTQYF; J: TRBJ2-3; D: -; size: -; V: TRBV10-1
DNA: TGTGCCAGCAGCAAAGAATGGCAGGGAACGACTGAAGCTTTCTTT; CDR3: CASSKEWQGTTEAFF; J: TRBJ1-1; D: -; size: -; V: TRBV21-1
DNA: TGTGCCACCAGCAGAGATCGGGGGGGCTACACCGGGGAGCTGTTTTTT; CDR3: CATSRDRGGYTGELFF; J: TRBJ2-2; D: TRBD2; size: -; V: TRBV15
DNA: TGTGCCAGCAGTCAGAATCGTCCCAACCTACCGAACACCGGGGAGCTGTTTTTT; CDR3: CASSQNRPNLPNTGELFF; J: TRBJ2-2; D: -; size: -; V: TRBV6-6
DNA: TGTGCCAGCTCACCACCTATACAGGGGTCGAGCACTGAAGCTTTCTTT; CDR3: CASSPPIQGSSTEAFF; J: TRBJ1-1; D: TRBD1; size: -; V: TRBV18
DNA: TGTGCCAGCAGCTTAGAGGGTACGCAGTATTTT; CDR3: CASSLEGTQYF; J: TRBJ2-3; D: -; size: -; V: TRBV7-3
DNA: TGTGCCAGCAGCCCTGGACAGGGGATGAACACTGAAGCTTTCTTT; CDR3: CASSPGQGMNTEAFF; J: TRBJ1-1; D: TRBD1; size: -; V: TRBV7-3
DNA: TGCGCCAGCAGCTTACAGGGCTTTAACACAGATACGCAGTATTTT; CDR3: CASSLQGFNTDTQYF; J: TRBJ2-3; D: -; size: -; V: TRBV5-1
DNA: TGTGCCAGTAGTGCCCCAGGGAACTATGGCTACACCTTC; CDR3: CASSAPGNYGYTF; J: TRBJ1-2; D: -; size: -; V: TRBV19
DNA: TGTGCCAGCAAACAGGGTGGTAGCACAGATACGCAGTATTTT; CDR3: CASKQGGSTDTQYF; J: TRBJ2-3; D: -; size: once; V: TRBV6-5
DNA: TGCGCCAGCAGCCAAATAACGCAGAGCGGGGGGAAGTTCTTC; CDR3: CASSQITQSGGKFF; J: TRBJ2-1; D: TRBD2; size: once; V: TRBV4-1
DNA: TGTGCCAGCAGTTTCATGATGGAGGAGACCCAGTACTTC; CDR3: CASSFMMEETQYF; J: TRBJ2-5; D: -; size: -; V: TRBV7-2
DNA: TGTGCCAGCAGACTTTGGAGGTCTAGCAATCAGCCCCAGCATTTT; CDR3: CASRLWRSSNQPQHF; J: TRBJ1-5; D: -; size: -; V: TRBV2
DNA: TGCGCCAGCAGCTTGGCCGGTTTGGGGGGAGGGGCCTACGAGCAGTACTTC; CDR3: CASSLAGLGGGAYEQYF; J: TRBJ2-7; D: TRBD2; size: -; V: TRBV5-1
DNA: TGTGCCACCAGTGATTCGGGACAGGGAAACTACGAGCAGTACTTC; CDR3: CATSDSGQGNYEQYF; J: TRBJ2-7; D: TRBD1; size: -; V: TRBV24-1
DNA: TGTGCCAGCAGCTCCGACCGAGGGGCGGGGAACGGGGGTGAGCAGTTCTTC; CDR3: CASSSDRGAGNGGEQFF; J: TRBJ2-1; D: -; size: -; V: TRBV11-3
DNA: TGTGCCACCAGCACTTGGGGGCAAACAGATACGCAGTATTTT; CDR3: CATSTWGQTDTQYF; J: TRBJ2-3; D: -; size: -; V: TRBV15
DNA: TGTGCCAGCAGCCAAGAGTTTAGAGCCAACTATGGCTACACCTTC; CDR3: CASSQEFRANYGYTF; J: TRBJ1-2; D: -; size: few; V: TRBV3-1/TRBV3-2
DNA: TGTGCCACCAGTGATTCCCGGGACAGGGTGGAGTCCCAAGAGACCCAGTACTTC; CDR3: CATSDSRDRVESQETQYF; J: TRBJ2-5; D: TRBD1; size: -; V: TRBV24-1
DNA: TGTGCCAGCAGCTCATCGGGCTACGAGCAGTACTTC; CDR3: CASSSSGYEQYF; J: TRBJ2-7; D: -; size: -; V: TRBV11-2
DNA: TGTGCCACCAGTTCCCCCCGGGGGAAGCACGAGCAGTACTTC; CDR3: CATSSPRGKHEQYF; J: TRBJ2-7; D: -; size: -; V: TRBV24-1
DNA: TGTGCCAGTAGTATGACAGGGCCTTATGGCTACACCTTC; CDR3: CASSMTGPYGYTF; J: TRBJ1-2; D: TRBD1; size: -; V: TRBV19
DNA: TGCGCCAGTGGACTAGCGGGGGGCACAGATACGCAGTATTTT; CDR3: CASGLAGGTDTQYF; J: TRBJ2-3; D: TRBD2; size: -; V: TRBV5-1
DNA: TGTGCCAGCAGTTTTAGGAGTCAAGAGACCCAGTACTTC; CDR3: CASSFRSQETQYF; J: TRBJ2-5; D: -; size: -; V: TRBV12-3/TRBV12-4
DNA: TGTGCCAGTAGTAGGGACTATCTCCAAGAGACCCAGTACTTC; CDR3: CASSRDYLQETQYF; J: TRBJ2-5; D: TRBD2; size: -; V: TRBV19
DNA: TGTGCCAGCAGCCCCGAGGGATTCACTAGCACAGATACGCAGTATTTT; CDR3: CASSPEGFTSTDTQYF; J: TRBJ2-3; D: -; size: -; V: TRBV9
DNA: TGTGCCAGTAAAGACAGGGGCAACACCTACGAGCAGTACTTC; CDR3: CASKDRGNTYEQYF; J: TRBJ2-7; D: TRBD1; size: few; V: TRBV27
DNA: TGTGCCAGCTCTAAAGAGGGACACGAGAACACCGGGGAGCTGTTTTTT; CDR3: CASSKEGHENTGELFF; J: TRBJ2-2; D: -; size: -; V: TRBV6-4
DNA: TGCGCCAGCAGCGCAGGGACTAGCGGGGGACCCGAGCAGTACTTC; CDR3: CASSAGTSGGPEQYF; J: TRBJ2-7; D: TRBD2; size: once; V: TRBV5-1